The 5 T cell receptor beta chains presented below share a single source sample, sequenced in a study of T cells after yellow fever vaccination. TCRdb re-derived calls from the 5' RACE reads in MiXCR, one entry per CDR3 protein. The table has 120,000 or so distinct CDR3 sequences, around 9.8% seen once. This sample comprised CD8+ T cells sorted from PBMCs, obtained on the day of the yellow fever booster vaccination. The receptors originated from a man younger than 35 who received the YFV17D yellow fever vaccine.

The sample holds many counts of this clonotype. The V call is TRBV4-1, the J call TRBJ1-5; no clear D gene. The CDR3 totals 15 residues. The germline CDR1 and CDR2 sequences are MGHRA and YSYEKL. Trimming removed 1 base at V and 0 bases at J, with 7 bases between. The CDR3 bases are TGCGCCAGCAGCCAAGCGAGGACTAGCAATCAGCCCCAGCATTTT. It yields the protein CASSQARTSNQPQHF.

The V and J genes are TRBV7-3 and TRBJ2-5, with 10 bases lining up with TRBD2. Trimming took 10 bases from V and 5 from J; bases not matched to a gene: 10. This CDR3 contains 14 residues. From germline, CDR1 is SGHTA and CDR2 FQGTGA. CDR3 DNA: TGTGCCACGACTAGCGGGCTCCGGGGTGAGACCCAGTACTTC. Its protein product is CATTSGLRGETQYF.

The sample holds many counts of this clonotype. This chain links TRBV4-3 with TRBJ2-1, with unresolved D. CDR3 length: 13 amino acids. Germline V gene data show CDR1 as LGHNA and CDR2 as YSLEER. Between the trimmed V and J ends, which lost 3 bases and 4 bases, there was a span of 7 bases. This CDR3 reads CASSHRHYNEQFF. As DNA, the CDR3 is TGCGCCAGCAGCCATCGCCATTACAATGAGCAGTTCTTC.

This clonotype was seen ten or more times. The chain has TRBV4-3 and TRBJ1-6; unclear D gene. This CDR3 comprises 14 residues. Germline-derived CDR1 and CDR2 are LGHNA and YSLEER. The V end lost 0 bases, the J end lost 10 bases, and 10 bases lay between the germline ends. The CDR3, as DNA: TGCGCCAGCAGCCAAGATGGAGCTCCCTCACCCCTCCACTTT. Translating it yields CASSQDGAPSPLHF.

This clonotype has more than one count but fewer than ten. The chain carries TRBV4-2 and TRBJ2-3; TRBD2 aligns across 11 bases. The CDR3 runs to 19 residues. Germline CDR1 and CDR2: LGHNA and YNFKEQ. Germline trimming cut 0 bases from V and 0 bases from J; bases unmatched to any gene: 8. The CDR3 is CASSQEGLAGGPSTDTQYF. The CDR3 DNA follows: TGTGCCAGCAGCCAAGAGGGTCTAGCGGGGGGACCTAGCACAGATACGCAGTATTTT.